The clone carrying this T cell receptor (beta chain) was found many times. Its specificity is unknown. The trim removed 6 bases at V and 5 bases at J, leaving 10 bases unmatched. The CDR3 has 16 amino acids. The data are from a study of spatial heterogeneity in lung cancer. On the study more broadly: Detection consistently captured more beta-chain sequences than alpha-chain sequences. Tumor-region counts of TCR transcripts tracked strongly with a T cell module score from matched bulk RNA-seq.

Study outcomes and limitations: Tumors with more nonsynonymous mutations had more expanded intratumoral alpha and beta TCRs.

Time point indicated: sample taken at primary tumor resection. Patients with untreated early-stage non-small cell lung cancer, numbering some 68, were the donors. Whole RNA obtained from tumor, nontumor lung or frozen PBMC underwent sequencing without sorting. TCRdb analysed the 5' RACE reads with MiXCR anew, one entry per CDR3 protein. This table has about 23,000 distinct CDR3 sequences, nearly 6.5% appearing once. The clonotype originates from a male donor with early-stage non-small cell lung cancer. The chain combines TRBV12-3 or TRBV12-4 with TRBJ2-7, with 13 bases lining up with TRBD2. Sequencing used lung tumor tissue, obtained at surgery. CDR3 protein: CASSKLAGGPWNEQYF. CDR3 nucleotides: TGTGCCAGCAGCAAACTAGCGGGAGGGCCGTGGAACGAGCAGTACTTC.